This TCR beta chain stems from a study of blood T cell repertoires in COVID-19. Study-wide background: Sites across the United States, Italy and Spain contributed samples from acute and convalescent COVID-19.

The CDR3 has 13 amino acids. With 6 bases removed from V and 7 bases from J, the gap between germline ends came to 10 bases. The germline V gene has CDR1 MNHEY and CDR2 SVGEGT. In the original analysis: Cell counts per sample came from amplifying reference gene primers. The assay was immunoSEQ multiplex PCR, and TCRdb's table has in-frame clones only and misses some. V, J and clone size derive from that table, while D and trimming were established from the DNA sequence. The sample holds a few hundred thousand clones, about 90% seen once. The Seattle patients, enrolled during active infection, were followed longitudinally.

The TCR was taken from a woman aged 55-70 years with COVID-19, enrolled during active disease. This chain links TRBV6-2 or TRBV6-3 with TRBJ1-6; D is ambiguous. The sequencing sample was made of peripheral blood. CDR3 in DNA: TGTGCCAGCAGCATGAGGTACAATTCACCCCTCCACTTT. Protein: CASSMRYNSPLHF.